This T cell receptor (beta chain) derives from a study of CD8+CD57+ T cells in acquired aplastic anemia. Profiling of TCR beta VDJ combinations and CDR3 sequences used genomic DNA as template. TCRdb redid the calling of the reads with MiXCR, one entry per CDR3 protein. The sample records hundreds of thousands of distinct CDR3 sequences, 65% to 80% being singletons. The J segment lost 2 bases and the V segment lost 1 base, leaving 4 bases of the junction unmatched. Germline V gene data show CDR1 as SGHNT and CDR2 as YYREEE (reference sequence). The CDR3 has 15 residues. The sample was sorted CD4+, CD8+, or CD8+CD57+ T cells (not recorded which) from PBMCs. This sequence was found in a human donor in good health, serving as a control. The chain links TRBV5-4 to TRBJ1-2, with 8 bases that match TRBD1. The CDR3 loop reads CASSLRTGSNYGYTF. DNA for the CDR3: TGTGCCAGCAGCTTGAGGACAGGGTCCAACTATGGCTACACCTTC.